The sequence of this TCR beta chain was determined in a study of CD4+ T cells in melanoma. This CDR3 region has 14 residues. Trimming pared 5 bases from V and 6 bases from J, leaving 17 bases between. CDR1 SGHTA and CDR2 FQGTGA come from the germline V gene. Produced via immunoSEQ multiplex PCR; TCRdb's table is partial and in-frame only. The repertoire holds 140,000 or so clones, with approximately 91% as singletons. The chain employs TRBV7-3 and TRBJ2-7, with D perhaps given as TRBD1 or TRBD2 (6 bases each). The origin of this receptor is a human donor with melanoma. The DNA for the CDR3 is TGTGCCAGCAGCCTGGCAGTGGGGGGCGGCGAGCAGTACTTC. Translating gives CASSLAVGGGEQYF.